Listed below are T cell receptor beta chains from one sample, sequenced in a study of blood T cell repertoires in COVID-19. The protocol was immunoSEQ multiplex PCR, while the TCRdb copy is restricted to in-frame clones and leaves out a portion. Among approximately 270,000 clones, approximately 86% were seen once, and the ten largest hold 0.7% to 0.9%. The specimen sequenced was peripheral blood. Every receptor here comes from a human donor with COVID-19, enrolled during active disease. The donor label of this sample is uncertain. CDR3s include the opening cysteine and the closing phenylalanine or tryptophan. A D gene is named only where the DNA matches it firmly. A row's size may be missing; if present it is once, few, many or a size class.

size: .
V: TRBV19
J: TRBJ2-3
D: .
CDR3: CASTTSEGTWTDTQYF
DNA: TGTGCCAGTACCACCTCTGAGGGGACTTGGACAGATACGCAGTATTTT

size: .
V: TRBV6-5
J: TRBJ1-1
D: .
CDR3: CASERTLNTEAFF
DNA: TGTGCCAGCGAGAGGACTTTAAACACTGAAGCTTTCTTT

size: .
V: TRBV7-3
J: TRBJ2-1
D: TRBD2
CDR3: CASSLMSSGLDEQFF
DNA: TGTGCCAGCAGCTTAATGTCTAGCGGGCTCGATGAGCAGTTCTTC

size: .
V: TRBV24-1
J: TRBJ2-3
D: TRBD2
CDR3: CATSRLAGGTDTQYF
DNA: TGTGCCACCAGTAGACTAGCGGGAGGCACAGATACGCAGTATTTT

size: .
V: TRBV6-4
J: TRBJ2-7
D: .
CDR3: CAGTGTYSYEQYF
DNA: TGTGCCGGCACTGGCACGTACTCCTACGAGCAGTACTTC

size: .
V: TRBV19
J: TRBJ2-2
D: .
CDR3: CASKEQMNTGELFF
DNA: TGTGCCAGTAAGGAACAGATGAACACCGGGGAGCTGTTTTTT

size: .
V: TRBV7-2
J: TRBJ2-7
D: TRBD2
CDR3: CASSLDRTSGSNEQYF
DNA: TGTGCCAGCAGCTTAGACAGGACTAGCGGGAGCAACGAGCAGTACTTC

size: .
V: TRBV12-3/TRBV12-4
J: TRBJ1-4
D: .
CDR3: CASSLEGGEKLFF
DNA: TGTGCCAGCAGTTTGGAGGGGGGGGAAAAACTGTTTTTT

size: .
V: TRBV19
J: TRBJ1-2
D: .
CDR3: CASSIHRESYGYTF
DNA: TGTGCCAGTAGTATCCACAGGGAGAGCTATGGCTACACCTTC

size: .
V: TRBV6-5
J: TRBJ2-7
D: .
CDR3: CASSRPQGYSYEQYF
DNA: TGTGCCAGCAGTCGCCCACAGGGTTACTCCTACGAGCAGTACTTC

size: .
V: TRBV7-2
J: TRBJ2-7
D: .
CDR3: CASSLDYNSYEQYF
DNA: TGTGCCAGCAGCTTAGATTACAACTCCTACGAGCAGTACTTC

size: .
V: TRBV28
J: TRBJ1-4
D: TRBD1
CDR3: CASSHDRGPGANEKLFF
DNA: TGTGCCAGCAGTCACGACAGGGGGCCCGGGGCTAATGAAAAACTGTTTTTT

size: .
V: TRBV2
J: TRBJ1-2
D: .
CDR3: CASSMDSPSTF
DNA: TGTGCCAGCAGTATGGACAGTCCCAGCACCTTC

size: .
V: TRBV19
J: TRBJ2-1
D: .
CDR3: CASSIQPGNQHEQFF
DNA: TGTGCCAGTAGTATTCAACCAGGGAACCAACATGAGCAGTTCTTC

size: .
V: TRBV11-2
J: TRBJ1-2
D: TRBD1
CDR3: CASTWGTGTNYGYTF
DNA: TGTGCCAGCACCTGGGGGACAGGTACTAACTATGGCTACACCTTC

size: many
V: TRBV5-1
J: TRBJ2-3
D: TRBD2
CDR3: CASSLATSGTTDTQYF
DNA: TGCGCCAGCAGCTTGGCGACTAGCGGGACCACAGATACGCAGTATTTT

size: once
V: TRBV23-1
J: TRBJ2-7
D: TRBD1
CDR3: CASGLGQGAYEQYF
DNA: TGCGCCAGCGGTCTGGGACAGGGGGCTTACGAGCAGTACTTC

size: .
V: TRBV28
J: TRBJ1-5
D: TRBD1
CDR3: CASSTPGQGDVYSNQPQHF
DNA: TGTGCCAGCAGTACCCCGGGACAGGGGGATGTTTATAGCAATCAGCCCCAGCATTTT

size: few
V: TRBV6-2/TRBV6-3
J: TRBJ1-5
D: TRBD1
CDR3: CASSSLGTGGGNQPQHF
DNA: TGTGCCAGCAGTTCCCTAGGGACAGGGGGAGGCAATCAGCCCCAGCATTTT

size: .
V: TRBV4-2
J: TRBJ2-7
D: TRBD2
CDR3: CASSRGRLADYEQYF
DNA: TGTGCCAGCAGCCGAGGGAGACTAGCGGATTACGAGCAGTACTTC

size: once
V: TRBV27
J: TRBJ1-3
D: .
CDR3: CASSLQGGHAGNTIYF
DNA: TGTGCCAGCAGCCTGCAGGGCGGTCACGCTGGAAACACCATATATTTT

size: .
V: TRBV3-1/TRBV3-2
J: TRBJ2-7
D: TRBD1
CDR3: CASSQDTGGLPSSYEQYF
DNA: TGTGCCAGCAGCCAAGATACAGGGGGCCTGCCAAGCTCCTACGAGCAGTACTTC

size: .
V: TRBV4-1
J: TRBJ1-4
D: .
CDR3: CASSLSLRDTYEKLFF
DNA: TGCGCCAGCAGCCTATCCCTCCGGGACACCTATGAAAAACTGTTTTTT

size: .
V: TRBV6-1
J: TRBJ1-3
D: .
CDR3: CASSESRTSGNTIYF
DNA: TGTGCCAGCAGTGAGTCGAGAACCTCTGGAAACACCATATATTTT

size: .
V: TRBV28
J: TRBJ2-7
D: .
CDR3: CASRPQGYEQYF
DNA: TGTGCCAGCAGGCCACAGGGTTACGAGCAGTACTTC

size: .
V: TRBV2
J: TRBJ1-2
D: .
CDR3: CASLLPGESYGYTF
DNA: TGTGCCAGCTTGCTTCCGGGGGAGTCCTATGGCTACACCTTC

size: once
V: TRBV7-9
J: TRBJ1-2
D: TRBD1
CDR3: CASSFTMTGTVYGYTF
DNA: TGTGCCAGCAGCTTTACTATGACCGGGACAGTCTATGGCTACACCTTC

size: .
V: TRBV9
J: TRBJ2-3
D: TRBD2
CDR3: CASSLRPAGVLDTQYF
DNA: TGTGCCAGCAGCCTAAGGCCAGCGGGGGTCCTGGATACGCAGTATTTT

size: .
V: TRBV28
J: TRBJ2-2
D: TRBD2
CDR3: CASSLWGLAGGPGELFF
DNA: TGTGCCAGCAGCCTTTGGGGACTAGCGGGAGGGCCCGGGGAGCTGTTTTTT

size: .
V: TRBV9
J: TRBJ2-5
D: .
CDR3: CASSVDYGKGETQYF
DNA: TGTGCCAGCAGCGTAGACTACGGAAAGGGGGAGACCCAGTACTTC

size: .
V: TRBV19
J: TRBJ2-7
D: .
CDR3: CASSMSAGNSYEQYF
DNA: TGTGCCAGTAGTATGTCGGCAGGGAACTCCTACGAGCAGTACTTC

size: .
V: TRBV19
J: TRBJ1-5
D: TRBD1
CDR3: CASSQDRGNQPQHF
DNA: TGTGCCAGTAGTCAAGACAGGGGCAATCAGCCCCAGCATTTT

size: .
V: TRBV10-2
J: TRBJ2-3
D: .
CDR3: CASSESRSIADTQYF
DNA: TGCGCCAGCAGTGAGTCGAGGTCGATCGCGGATACGCAGTATTTT

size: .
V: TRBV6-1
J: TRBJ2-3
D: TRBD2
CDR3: CASSEGPLAGSDTQYF
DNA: TGTGCCAGCAGTGAGGGTCCTCTAGCGGGATCAGATACGCAGTATTTT

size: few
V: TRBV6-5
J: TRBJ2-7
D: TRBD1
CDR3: CASRRGQGPYEQYF
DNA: TGTGCCAGCAGACGGGGACAGGGCCCCTACGAGCAGTACTTC

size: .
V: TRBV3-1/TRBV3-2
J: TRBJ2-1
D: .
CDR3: CASSQSRNEQFF
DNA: TGTGCCAGCAGCCAATCTAGGAATGAGCAGTTCTTC

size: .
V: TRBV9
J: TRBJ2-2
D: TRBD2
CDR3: CASSVALTGLVTGELFF
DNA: TGTGCCAGCAGCGTAGCCCTAACCGGACTAGTTACCGGGGAGCTGTTTTTT

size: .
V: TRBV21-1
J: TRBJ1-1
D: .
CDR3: CASSKAPRNTEAFF
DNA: TGTGCCAGCAGCAAAGCGCCCAGGAACACTGAAGCTTTCTTT

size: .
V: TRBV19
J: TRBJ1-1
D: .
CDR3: CASSTQGLSNTEAFF
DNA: TGTGCCAGTAGTACTCAGGGACTTTCGAACACTGAAGCTTTCTTT

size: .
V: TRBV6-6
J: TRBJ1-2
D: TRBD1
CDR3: CASSWTGGDGYTF
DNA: TGTGCCAGCAGCTGGACAGGGGGGGATGGCTACACCTTC

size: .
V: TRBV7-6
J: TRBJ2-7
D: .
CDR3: CASSLGQNAYEQYF
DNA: TGTGCCAGCAGCTTAGGACAGAATGCCTACGAGCAGTACTTC

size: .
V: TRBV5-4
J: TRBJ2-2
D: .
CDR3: CASSLVGLNTGELFF
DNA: TGTGCCAGCAGCTTGGTGGGGCTCAACACCGGGGAGCTGTTTTTT

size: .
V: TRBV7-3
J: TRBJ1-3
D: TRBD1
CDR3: CASSRQGFNRGNTIYF
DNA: TGTGCCAGCAGCCGACAGGGTTTCAATCGAGGAAACACCATATATTTT

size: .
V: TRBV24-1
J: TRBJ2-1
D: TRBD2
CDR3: CATSDGGLAGYNEQFF
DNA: TGTGCCACCAGTGACGGGGGACTAGCGGGTTACAATGAGCAGTTCTTC